This TCR beta chain was sequenced in a study of beta chain features in type 1 diabetes. Since all of the isolated RNA was reverse transcribed, expressed TCRB transcripts were what got sequenced. Profiled with immunoSEQ multiplex PCR; TCRdb holds only in-frame clones, not every one. The sample includes 250,000 to 350,000 clones, around 15% of them seen just once. This clone was observed a few times. Antigen: not known. General observations from the study: A moderate, significant TCRB CDR3 shortening appeared in type 1 diabetes across four CD4+ subsets. Patients with type 1 diabetes showed fewer VDJ junction insertions and more deletions.

This CDR3 has 14 amino acids. V lost 6 bases and J 2 bases, leaving 11 bases between the germline ends. Germline CDR1 KGHSH, CDR2 LQKENI. V usage is TRBV18 and J usage is TRBJ1-5, with D hard to call. The receptor comes from a man aged 25 to 40 with type 1 diabetes. Material for sequencing was naive CD4+ T cells from blood. Here the CDR3 reads CASSSEGGNQPQHF. CDR3 nucleotide sequence: TGTGCCAGCTCGTCGGAGGGCGGCAATCAGCCCCAGCATTTT.